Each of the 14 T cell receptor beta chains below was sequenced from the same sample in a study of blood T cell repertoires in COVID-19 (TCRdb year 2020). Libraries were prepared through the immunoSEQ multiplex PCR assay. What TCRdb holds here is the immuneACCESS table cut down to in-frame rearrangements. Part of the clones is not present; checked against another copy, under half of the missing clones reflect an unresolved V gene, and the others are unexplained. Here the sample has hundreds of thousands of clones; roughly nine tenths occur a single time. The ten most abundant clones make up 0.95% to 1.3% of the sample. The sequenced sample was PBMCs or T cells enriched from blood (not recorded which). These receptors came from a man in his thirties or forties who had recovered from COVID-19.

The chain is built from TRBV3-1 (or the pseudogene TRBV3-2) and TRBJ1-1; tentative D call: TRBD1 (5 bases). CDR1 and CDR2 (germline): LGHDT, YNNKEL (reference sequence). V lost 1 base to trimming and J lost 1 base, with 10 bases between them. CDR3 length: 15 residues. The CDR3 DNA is TGTGCCAGCAGCCAAGGGGGGGGAGCGAACACTGAAGCTTTCTTT. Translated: CASSQGGGANTEAFF.

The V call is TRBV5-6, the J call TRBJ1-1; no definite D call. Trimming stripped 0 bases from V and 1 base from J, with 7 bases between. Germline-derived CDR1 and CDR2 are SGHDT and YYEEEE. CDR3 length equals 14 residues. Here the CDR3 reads CASSLVGSNTEAFF. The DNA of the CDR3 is TGTGCCAGCAGCTTGGTGGGCTCGAACACTGAAGCTTTCTTT.

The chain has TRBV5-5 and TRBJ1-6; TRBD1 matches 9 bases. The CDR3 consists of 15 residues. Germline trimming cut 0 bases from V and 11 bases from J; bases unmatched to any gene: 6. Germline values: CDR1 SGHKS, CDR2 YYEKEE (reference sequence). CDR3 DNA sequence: TGTGCCAGCAGCTTGGAGGGACAGGGTCTCGCACCCCTCCACTTT. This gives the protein CASSLEGQGLAPLHF.

The CDR3 here is CASSLTSTAGELFF. In DNA, the CDR3 is TGCGCCAGCAGCCTGACTAGCACGGCCGGGGAGCTGTTTTTT. V gene TRBV5-1 combines with J gene TRBJ2-2; 7 bases fit TRBD2. There are 14 residues in the CDR3. The germline V gene has CDR1 SGHRS and CDR2 YFSETQ. The V gene end was trimmed by 4 bases and the J gene end by 6 bases; junction bases not matched to a gene: 6.

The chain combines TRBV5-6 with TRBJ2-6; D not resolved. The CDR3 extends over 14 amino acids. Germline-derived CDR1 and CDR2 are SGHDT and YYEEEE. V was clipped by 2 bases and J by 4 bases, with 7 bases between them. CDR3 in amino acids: CASSFRHGANVLTF. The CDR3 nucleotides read TGTGCCAGCAGCTTTCGACACGGGGCCAACGTCCTGACTTTC.

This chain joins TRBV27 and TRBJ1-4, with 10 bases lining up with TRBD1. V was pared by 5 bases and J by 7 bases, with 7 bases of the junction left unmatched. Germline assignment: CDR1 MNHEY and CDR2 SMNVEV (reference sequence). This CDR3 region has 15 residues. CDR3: CASSAPGTGVEKLFF. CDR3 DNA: TGTGCCAGCAGTGCGCCCGGGACAGGGGTTGAAAAACTGTTTTTT.

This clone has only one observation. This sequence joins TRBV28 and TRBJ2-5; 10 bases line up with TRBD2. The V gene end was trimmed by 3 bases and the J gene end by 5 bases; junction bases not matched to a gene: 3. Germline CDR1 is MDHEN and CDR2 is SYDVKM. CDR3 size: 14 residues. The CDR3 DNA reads TGTGCCAGCAGTTTCAGCGGGGGGGGTGAGACCCAGTACTTC. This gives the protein CASSFSGGGETQYF.

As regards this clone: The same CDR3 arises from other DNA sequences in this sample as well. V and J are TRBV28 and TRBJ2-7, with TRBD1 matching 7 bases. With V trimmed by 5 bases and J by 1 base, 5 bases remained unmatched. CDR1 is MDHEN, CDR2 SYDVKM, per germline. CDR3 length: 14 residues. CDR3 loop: CASSTPQGSYEQYF. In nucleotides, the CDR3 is TGTGCCAGCAGTACTCCACAGGGGTCCTACGAGCAGTACTTC.

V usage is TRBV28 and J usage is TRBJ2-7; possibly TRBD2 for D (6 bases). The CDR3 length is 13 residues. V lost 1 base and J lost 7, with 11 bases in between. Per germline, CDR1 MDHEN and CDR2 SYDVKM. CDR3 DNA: TGTGCCAGCAGTTTATTTTTGGAGGGGGAGCAGTACTTC. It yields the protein CASSLFLEGEQYF.

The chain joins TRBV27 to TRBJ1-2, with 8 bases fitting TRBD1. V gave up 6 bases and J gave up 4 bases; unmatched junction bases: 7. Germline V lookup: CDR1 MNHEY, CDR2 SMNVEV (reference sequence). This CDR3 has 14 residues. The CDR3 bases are TGTGCCAGCAGGAATACTCAGGGGGCCTATGGCTACACCTTC. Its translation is CASRNTQGAYGYTF.

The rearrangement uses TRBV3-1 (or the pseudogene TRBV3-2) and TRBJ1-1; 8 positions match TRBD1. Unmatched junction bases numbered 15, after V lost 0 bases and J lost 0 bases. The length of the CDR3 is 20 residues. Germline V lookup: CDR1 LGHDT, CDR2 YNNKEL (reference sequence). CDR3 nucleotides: TGTGCCAGCAGCCAAGATGAACAGGGGGGGACCCGGACTTTGAACACTGAAGCTTTCTTT. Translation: CASSQDEQGGTRTLNTEAFF.

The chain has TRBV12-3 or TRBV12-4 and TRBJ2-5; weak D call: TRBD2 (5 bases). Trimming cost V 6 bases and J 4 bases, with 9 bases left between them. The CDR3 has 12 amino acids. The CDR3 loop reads CASSPEGETQYF. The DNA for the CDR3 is TGTGCCAGCAGCCCCGAGGGAGAGACCCAGTACTTC.

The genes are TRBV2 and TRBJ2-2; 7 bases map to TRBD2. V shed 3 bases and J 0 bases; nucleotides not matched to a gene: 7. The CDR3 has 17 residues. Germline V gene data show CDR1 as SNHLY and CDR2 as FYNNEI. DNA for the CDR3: TGTGCCAGCAGTGATTCCCTAGCGGACCCGAACACCGGGGAGCTGTTTTTT. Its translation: CASSDSLADPNTGELFF.

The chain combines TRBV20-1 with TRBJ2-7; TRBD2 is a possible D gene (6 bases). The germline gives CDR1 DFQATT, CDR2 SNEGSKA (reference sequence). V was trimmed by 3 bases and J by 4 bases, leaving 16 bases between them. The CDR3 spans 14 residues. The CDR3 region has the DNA TGCAGTGCTAGTCAAACTAGTGGGGGGTACGAGCAGTACTTC. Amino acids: CSASQTSGGYEQYF.